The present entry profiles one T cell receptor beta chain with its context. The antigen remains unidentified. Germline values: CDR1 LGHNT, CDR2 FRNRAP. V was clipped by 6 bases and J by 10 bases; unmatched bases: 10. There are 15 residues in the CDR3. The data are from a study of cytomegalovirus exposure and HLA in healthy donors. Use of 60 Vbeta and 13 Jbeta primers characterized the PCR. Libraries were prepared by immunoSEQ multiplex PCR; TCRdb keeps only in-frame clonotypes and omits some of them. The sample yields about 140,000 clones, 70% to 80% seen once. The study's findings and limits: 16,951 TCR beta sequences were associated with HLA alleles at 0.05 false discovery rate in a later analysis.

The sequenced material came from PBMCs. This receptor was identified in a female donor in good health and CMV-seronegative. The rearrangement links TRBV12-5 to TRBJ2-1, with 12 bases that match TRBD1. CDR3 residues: CASGRTGTGGGEQFF. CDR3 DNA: TGTGCTAGTGGCCGGACCGGGACAGGGGGCGGAGAGCAGTTCTTC.